Following are 28 T cell receptor beta chains from one sample sequenced in a study of blood T cell repertoires in COVID-19. The assay was immunoSEQ multiplex PCR, and TCRdb's table has in-frame clones only and misses some. The sample lists 200,000 to 250,000 clones, approximately 90% seen once, with 0.87% in the top ten. The sample taken for sequencing was PBMCs or T cells enriched from blood (not recorded which). The source of these receptors is a man aged 50-59 years who had been exposed to COVID-19.

The chain's CDR3 is CASSFDIYADTEAFF. The CDR3 DNA reads TGTGCCAGCAGCTTTGACATTTATGCTGACACTGAAGCTTTCTTT. This chain links TRBV5-4 with TRBJ1-1, with D unresolved. Germline V gene lookup returns CDR1 SGHNT and CDR2 YYREEE (reference sequence). CDR3 length: 15 residues. The ends were cut back, 2 bases at V and 3 bases at J, with 14 bases in the middle. The whole variable domain, remainder taken from reference TRBV5-4 and TRBJ1-1, is ETGVTQSPTHLIKTRGQQVTLRCSSQSGHNTVSWYQQALGQGPQFIFQYYREEENGRGNFPPRFSGLQFPNYSSELNVNALELDDSALYLCASSFDIYADTEAFFGQGTRLTVV.

CDR3 loop: CASSYLAGQGYNSPLHF. For the CDR3, the DNA is TGTGCCAGCAGTTATCTGGCGGGACAGGGCTATAATTCACCCCTCCACTTT. The chain couples TRBV2 to TRBJ1-6, with 9 bases matching TRBD1. Trimming took 5 bases from V and 3 from J; bases not matched to a gene: 8. Germline-derived CDR1 and CDR2 are SNHLY and FYNNEI. The CDR3 is 17 amino acids.

The chain carries TRBV7-3 and TRBJ2-1; the D gene is possibly TRBD1 (5 bases). CDR3 size: 15 residues. The V end was cut by 3 bases, the J end by 2 bases, with 11 bases between. Germline V CDR1 and CDR2: SGHTA, FQGTGA. CDR3 residues: CASSFTGSTYNEQFF. Here the CDR3 DNA reads TGTGCCAGCAGCTTCACAGGTTCTACCTACAATGAGCAGTTCTTC.

Points on this clone: Additional DNA sequences in this sample encode the identical CDR3. This sequence joins TRBV7-9 and TRBJ1-1; D is unresolved. The CDR3 is 13 residues long. Trimming stripped 2 bases from V and 2 bases from J, with 6 bases between. The germline V gene has CDR1 SEHNR and CDR2 FQNEAQ (reference sequence). The CDR3 sequence: CASSLSVNTEAFF. DNA for the CDR3: TGTGCCAGCAGCTTATCGGTTAACACTGAAGCTTTCTTT.

Regarding this clone: The sample carries other DNA sequences with the same CDR3. The chain has TRBV7-3 and TRBJ2-5; TRBD1 is a possible D gene (6 bases). Germline loops: CDR1 SGHTA, CDR2 FQGTGA. The CDR3 length is 14 residues. Between the trimmed V and J ends, which lost 5 bases and 2 bases, there was a span of 12 bases. In DNA form, the CDR3 reads TGTGCCAGCAGCCCGACAGGCCTACAAGAGACCCAGTACTTC. Translating gives CASSPTGLQETQYF.

V and J are TRBV4-1 and TRBJ1-2; no reliable D call. This CDR3 has 13 amino acids. Trimming left V 3 bases short and J 6 bases short, with 11 bases between. In germline, CDR1 is MGHRA, CDR2 YSYEKL. The CDR3 sequence: CASSQGLWDGYTF. The CDR3 DNA reads TGCGCCAGCAGCCAGGGCTTGTGGGATGGCTACACCTTC.

The genes are TRBV2 and TRBJ1-4; weak D call: TRBD1 (5 bases). V was cut by 6 bases and J by 3 bases, with 14 bases left in between. CDR3 length: 15 residues. Per germline, CDR1 SNHLY and CDR2 FYNNEI. CDR3 DNA: TGTGCCAGCAGGAGGCAGGGTGGGGCTAATGAAAAACTGTTTTTT. Its translation is CASRRQGGANEKLFF.

The V gene is TRBV11-2, the J gene TRBJ1-4; D unclear. Trimming pared 3 bases from V and 8 bases from J, leaving 28 bases between. This CDR3 has 19 residues. Germline V lookup: CDR1 SGHAT, CDR2 FQNNGV. The CDR3 protein is CASSLAGLRRWGVEEKLFF. CDR3 coding DNA: TGTGCCAGCAGCTTGGCCGGGCTGCGACGGTGGGGAGTTGAAGAAAAACTGTTTTTT.

Remarks on this clone: Other DNA sequences in this sample translate to the same CDR3. The chain is built from TRBV12-3 or TRBV12-4 and TRBJ1-4, with D hard to call. The CDR3 extends over 11 amino acids. Between the trimmed V and J ends, which lost 3 bases and 8 bases, there was a span of 4 bases. CDR3 in DNA: TGTGCCAGCAGTTTCGGGGAAAAACTGTTTTTT. Protein product: CASSFGEKLFF.

The rearrangement uses TRBV28 and TRBJ1-2, with no clear D. Trimming cost V 6 bases and J 2 bases, with 10 bases left between them. The CDR3 loop spans 13 amino acids. Germline lookup yields CDR1 MDHEN and CDR2 SYDVKM. For the CDR3, the DNA is TGTGCCAGCAGACTTACTGCCAACTATGGCTACACCTTC. Translated: CASRLTANYGYTF.

This clone came up once. CDR3 amino acids: CASSSTGELAGNTIYF. The CDR3 region has the DNA TGTGCCAGCAGCAGTACAGGGGAACTCGCTGGAAACACCATATATTTT. The J gene is TRBJ1-3, the V gene TRBV28; 7 nucleotides line up with TRBD1. Germline V gene lookup returns CDR1 MDHEN and CDR2 SYDVKM. J lost 2 bases, V lost 6 bases, and 10 bases had no gene match. The CDR3 has 16 residues. The full variable domain, with the rest looked up from reference TRBV28 and TRBJ1-3, is DVKVTQSSRYLVKRTGEKVFLECVQDMDHENMFWYRQDPGLGLRLIYFSYDVKMKEKGDIPEGYSVSREKKERFSLILESASTNQTSMYLCASSSTGELAGNTIYFGEGSWLTVV.

This clone was detected only once. The chain joins TRBV18 to TRBJ2-1, with 9 bases identical to TRBD2. The CDR3 has 18 residues. Germline V gene lookup returns CDR1 KGHSH and CDR2 LQKENI. J lost 4 bases, V lost 2 bases, and 12 bases had no gene match. DNA for the CDR3: TGTGCCAGCTCACCATTTTTTTCTGCGGGGGGGTCTTACAATGAGCAGTTCTTC. This sequence encodes CASSPFFSAGGSYNEQFF.

This chain joins TRBV2 and TRBJ2-2, with 7 bases fitting TRBD2. Losses at the gene ends were 7 bases for V and 3 bases for J; bases not matched to a gene: 5. Germline CDR1 reads SNHLY; CDR2 reads FYNNEI. The CDR3 consists of 14 residues. CDR3 in amino acids: CASTERDYTGELFF. Written as DNA, the CDR3 is TGTGCCAGCACAGAGCGGGACTACACCGGGGAGCTGTTTTTT.

The chain combines TRBV5-1 with TRBJ2-7; 15 nucleotides agree with TRBD2. Trimming cost V 4 bases and J 3 bases; bases outside gene matches: 5. This CDR3 region has 16 residues. Per the germline V gene, CDR1 is SGHRS and CDR2 is YFSETQ. The CDR3 reads CASSGGLAGGIYEQYF. The CDR3 DNA is TGCGCCAGCAGCGGAGGACTAGCGGGGGGGATCTACGAGCAGTACTTC.

The chain has TRBV5-6 and TRBJ2-2; no clear D. V shed 2 bases and J shed 1 base, with 9 bases lying between them. The CDR3 runs 15 residues. Per germline, CDR1 SGHDT and CDR2 YYEEEE. The CDR3 is CASSFLTLNTGELFF. CDR3 in DNA: TGTGCCAGCAGCTTTCTGACTCTGAACACCGGGGAGCTGTTTTTT.

This clone turned up a few times. The CDR3 protein is CASSLGQPNYGYTF. CDR3 nucleotides: TGTGCCAGCAGCCTCGGACAGCCTAACTATGGCTACACCTTC. The chain uses TRBV28 and TRBJ1-2; possible D gene TRBD1, 6 bases. Trimming pared 6 bases from V and 0 bases from J, leaving 11 bases between. Germline V lookup: CDR1 MDHEN, CDR2 SYDVKM. The CDR3 totals 14 residues.

The rearrangement links TRBV19 to TRBJ2-6; D not certain. Trimming took off 5 bases at V and 1 base at J, with 18 bases between the two ends. The CDR3 loop spans 18 amino acids. The V gene's germline CDR1 is LNHDA and CDR2 SQIVND (reference sequence). As DNA, the CDR3 is TGTGCCAGTAGTGAGTTGCGAATCTTGCTTTCTGGGGCCAACGTCCTGACTTTC. This codes for CASSELRILLSGANVLTF.

The chain joins TRBV21-1 to TRBJ2-5; the listed D gene, TRBD2, was not tested against the DNA. TRBV21-1 is termed a pseudogene. The CDR3 contains 19 residues. In DNA form, the CDR3 reads TGTGCCAGCAGCAAAGAGGGGACTAGCGGGGGCCCTTTCCAAGAGACCCAGTACTTC. It specifies CASSKEGTSGGPFQETQYF.

The chain links TRBV7-9 to TRBJ1-1; unclear D gene. CDR1 and CDR2 from the germline V gene are SEHNR and FQNEAQ (reference sequence). This CDR3 comprises 11 residues. V was trimmed by 8 bases and J by 3 bases, leaving 7 bases between them. CDR3 amino acids: CASGQYTEAFF. As DNA, the CDR3 is TGTGCCAGCGGTCAGTACACTGAAGCTTTCTTT.

The chain recombines TRBV30 with TRBJ2-7; D is possibly TRBD2 (5 bases). Trimming removed 1 base at V and 3 bases at J, with 16 bases between. The CDR3 loop spans 15 amino acids. Germline V gives CDR1 GTSNPN, CDR2 SVGIG (reference sequence). As DNA, the CDR3 is TGTGCCTGGAGTGAGTTGGGGTTTCGGGGCTACGAGCAGTACTTC. Translation gives CAWSELGFRGYEQYF.

V and J are TRBV10-3 and TRBJ1-2, with 7 nucleotides matching TRBD1. Germline CDR1 ENHRY, CDR2 SYGVKD. V shed 1 base, J shed 7 bases, and the junction held 3 bases outside the gene matches. There are 13 residues in the CDR3. The DNA of the CDR3 is TGTGCCATCAGTGAGTTAGGGGGCGGTGGCTACACCTTC. It encodes CAISELGGGGYTF.

The chain joins TRBV30 to TRBJ1-2, with TRBD1 as a possible D gene (6 bases). Germline V gives CDR1 GTSNPN, CDR2 SVGIG (reference sequence). The V gene lost 5 bases and the J gene lost 8 bases, with 21 bases spanning the gap. This CDR3 region has 14 residues. As DNA, the CDR3 is TGTGCCTGGGCGAGGCTGACAGGTGGCATGGGCTACACCTTC. The encoded protein is CAWARLTGGMGYTF.

The DNA for the CDR3 is TGCAGCGCCCCGGGACAGAAGAACACTGAAGCTTTCTTT. This encodes CSAPGQKNTEAFF. This chain links TRBV29-1 with TRBJ1-1; 7 bases are shared with TRBD1. CDR1 and CDR2 (germline): SQVTM, ANQGSEA. This CDR3 comprises 13 residues. Losses at the gene ends were 7 bases for V and 1 base for J; bases not matched to a gene: 6.

With regard to this clone: One junction end does not reproduce the germline sequence, and a read error may be involved. The chain combines TRBV7-7 with TRBJ2-5; 7 bases agree with TRBD2. CDR3 size: 13 residues. Germline CDR1 reads SSHAT; CDR2 reads FNYEAQ (reference sequence). CDR3 coding DNA: TGTGCTAGCAGCCGGGACTATCTAGGGACCCAGTACTTC. Translation gives CASSRDYLGTQYF.

This clone was seen only a few times. This chain links TRBV30 with TRBJ2-7; tentatively, D is TRBD2 (6 bases). This CDR3 contains 13 residues. With 0 bases removed from V and 4 bases from J, the gap between germline ends came to 10 bases. Germline assignment: CDR1 GTSNPN and CDR2 SVGIG (reference sequence). The CDR3 DNA reads TGTGCCTGGAGTGTTTTTCGGGGGTACGAGCAGTACGTC. Protein: CAWSVFRGYEQYV.

The CDR3 spells CASSSRLAGHNEQFF. DNA of the CDR3: TGTGCCAGCAGCTCTCGGCTAGCGGGTCACAATGAGCAGTTCTTC. The chain couples TRBV11-1 to TRBJ2-1, with 8 bases fitting TRBD2. Germline V lookup: CDR1 SGHAT, CDR2 FQDESV (reference sequence). J was trimmed by 5 bases and V by 4 bases; bases with no gene match: 7. CDR3 size: 15 residues. Drawing the rest from reference TRBV11-1 and TRBJ2-1, the complete variable domain is EAEVAQSPRYKITEKSQAVAFWCDPISGHATLYWYRQILGQGPELLVQFQDESVVDDSQLPKDRFSAERLKGVDSTLKIQPAELGDSAMYLCASSSRLAGHNEQFFGPGTRLTVL.

The CDR3: CASSQETGVGTQYF. The CDR3 DNA reads as TGTGCCAGCAGCCAAGAGACCGGAGTCGGTACCCAGTACTTC. The chain combines TRBV3-1 (or the pseudogene TRBV3-2) with TRBJ2-5; D is unresolved. Per the germline V gene, CDR1 is LGHDT and CDR2 is YNNKEL (reference sequence). The CDR3 is 14 residues long. Trimming stripped 0 bases from V and 8 bases from J, with 13 bases between.

The rearrangement uses TRBV7-3 and TRBJ2-2; TRBD2 matches 15 bases. The V gene's germline CDR1 is SGHTA and CDR2 FQGTGA. The CDR3 has 17 amino acids. Trimming cost V 5 bases and J 9 bases; bases outside gene matches: 10. The CDR3 sequence: CASSRTSGGVTGWELFF. In DNA form, the CDR3 reads TGTGCCAGCAGCCGGACTAGCGGGGGGGTCACCGGTTGGGAGCTGTTTTTT.